This TCR beta chain was documented in a study of blood T cell repertoires in COVID-19. Living in under 30 US areas, the participants were between roughly 18 and 89 years of age. Membership in each cohort depended on participant-reported clinical history. Each recovered donor of Cohort 3 presented with two negative PCRs, clearance, or symptom resolution. The method was immunoSEQ multiplex PCR; TCRdb's version includes in-frame clones alone and lacks a portion of them. Among under 450,000 clones, 75% to 90% were seen once, and the ten largest hold approximately 5.4%. The CDR3 totals 11 residues. V was clipped by 5 bases and J by 6 bases; unmatched bases: 3. Germline values: CDR1 DFQATT, CDR2 SNEGSKA (reference sequence).

This TCR came from a woman between 45 and 65 years old who had recovered from COVID-19. The chain uses TRBV20-1 and TRBJ1-1; 7 positions agree with TRBD1. The sample taken for sequencing was PBMCs or T cells enriched from blood (not recorded which). The CDR3 DNA is TGCAGTGCTCAACAGGGGCCTGAAGCTTTCTTT. It translates to CSAQQGPEAFF.